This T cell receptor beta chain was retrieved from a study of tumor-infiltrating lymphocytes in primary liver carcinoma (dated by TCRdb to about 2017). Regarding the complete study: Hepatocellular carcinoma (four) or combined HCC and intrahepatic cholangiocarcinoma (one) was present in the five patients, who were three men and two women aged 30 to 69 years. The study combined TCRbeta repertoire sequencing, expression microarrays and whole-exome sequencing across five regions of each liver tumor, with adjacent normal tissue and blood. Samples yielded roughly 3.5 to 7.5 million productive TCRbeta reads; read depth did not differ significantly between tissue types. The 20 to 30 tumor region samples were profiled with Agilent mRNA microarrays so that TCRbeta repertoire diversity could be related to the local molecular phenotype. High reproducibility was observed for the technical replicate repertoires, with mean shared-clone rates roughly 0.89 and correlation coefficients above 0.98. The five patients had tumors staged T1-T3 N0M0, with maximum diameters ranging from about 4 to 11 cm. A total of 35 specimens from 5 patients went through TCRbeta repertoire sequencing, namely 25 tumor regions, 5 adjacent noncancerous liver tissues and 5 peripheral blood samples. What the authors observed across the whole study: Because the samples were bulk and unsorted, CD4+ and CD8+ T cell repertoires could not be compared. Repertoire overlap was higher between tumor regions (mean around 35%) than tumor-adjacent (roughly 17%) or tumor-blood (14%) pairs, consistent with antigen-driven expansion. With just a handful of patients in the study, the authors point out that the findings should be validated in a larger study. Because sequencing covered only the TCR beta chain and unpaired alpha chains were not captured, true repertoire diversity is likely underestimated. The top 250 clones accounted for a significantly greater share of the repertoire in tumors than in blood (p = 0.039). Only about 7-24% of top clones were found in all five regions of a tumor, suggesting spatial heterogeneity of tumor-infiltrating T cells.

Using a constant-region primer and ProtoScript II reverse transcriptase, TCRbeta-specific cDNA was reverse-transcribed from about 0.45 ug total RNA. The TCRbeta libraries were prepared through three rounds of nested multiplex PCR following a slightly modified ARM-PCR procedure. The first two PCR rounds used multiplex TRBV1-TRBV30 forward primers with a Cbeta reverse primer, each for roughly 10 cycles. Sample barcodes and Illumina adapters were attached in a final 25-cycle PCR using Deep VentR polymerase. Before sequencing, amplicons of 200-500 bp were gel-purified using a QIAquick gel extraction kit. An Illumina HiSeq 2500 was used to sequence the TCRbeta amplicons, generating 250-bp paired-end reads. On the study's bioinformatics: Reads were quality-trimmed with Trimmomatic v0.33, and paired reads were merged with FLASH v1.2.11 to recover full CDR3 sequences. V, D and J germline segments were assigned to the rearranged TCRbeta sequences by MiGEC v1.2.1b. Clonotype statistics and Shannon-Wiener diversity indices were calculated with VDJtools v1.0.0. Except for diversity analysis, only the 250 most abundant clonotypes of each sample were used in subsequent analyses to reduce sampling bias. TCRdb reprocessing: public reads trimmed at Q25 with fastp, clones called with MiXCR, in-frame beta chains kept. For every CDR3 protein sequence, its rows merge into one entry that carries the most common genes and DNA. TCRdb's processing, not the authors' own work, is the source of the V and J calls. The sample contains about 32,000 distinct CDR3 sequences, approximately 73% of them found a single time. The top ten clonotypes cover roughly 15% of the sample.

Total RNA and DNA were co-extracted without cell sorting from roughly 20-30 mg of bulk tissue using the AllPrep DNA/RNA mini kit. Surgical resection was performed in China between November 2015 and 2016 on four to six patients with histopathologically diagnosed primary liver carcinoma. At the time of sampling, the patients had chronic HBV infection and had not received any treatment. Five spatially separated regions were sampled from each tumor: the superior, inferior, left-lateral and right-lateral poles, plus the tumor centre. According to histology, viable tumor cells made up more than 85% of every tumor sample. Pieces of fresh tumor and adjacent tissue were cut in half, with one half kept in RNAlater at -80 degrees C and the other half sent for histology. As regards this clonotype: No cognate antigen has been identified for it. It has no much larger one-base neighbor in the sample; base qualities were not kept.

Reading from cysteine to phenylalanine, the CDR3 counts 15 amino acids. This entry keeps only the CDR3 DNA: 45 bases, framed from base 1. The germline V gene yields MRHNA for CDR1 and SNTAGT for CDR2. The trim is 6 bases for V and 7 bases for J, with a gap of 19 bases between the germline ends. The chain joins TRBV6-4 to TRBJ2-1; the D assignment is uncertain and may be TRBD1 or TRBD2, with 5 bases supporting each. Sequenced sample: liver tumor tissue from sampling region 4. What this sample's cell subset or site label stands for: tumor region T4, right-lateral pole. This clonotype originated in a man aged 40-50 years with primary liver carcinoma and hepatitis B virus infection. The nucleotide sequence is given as TGTGCCAGCAGCCACGAGGCTAGCTGGGGGAATGAGCAGTTCTTC. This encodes CASSHEASWGNEQFF.